This record concerns one TCR beta chain sequence. The data are from a study of blood T cell repertoires in COVID-19. Background on the study: Acute and convalescent COVID-19 samples came from the United States, Italy and Spain. PBMCs, B-cell-depleted T cells, or T cells were the source of the cDNA or gDNA that made up the material.

Clones were read by immunoSEQ multiplex PCR, and TCRdb kept only the in-frame ones, dropping some. The sample holds about 39,000 clones, roughly 94% seen once. CDR1 is LNHDA, CDR2 SQIVND, per germline (reference sequence). After removal of 6 bases from V and 1 base from J, the junction contained 19 bases not matched to a gene. This CDR3 has 19 residues. The sample taken for sequencing was peripheral blood. The rearrangement joins TRBV19 to TRBJ2-5, with 8 bases lining up with TRBD2. The clonotype originates from a human donor with active COVID-19. The donor label of this sample is uncertain. DNA of the CDR3: TGTGCCAGTAGCCATACGGGGGCGGGAGGCCTTAGGGGCCAAGAGACCCAGTACTTC. Amino acids: CASSHTGAGGLRGQETQYF.